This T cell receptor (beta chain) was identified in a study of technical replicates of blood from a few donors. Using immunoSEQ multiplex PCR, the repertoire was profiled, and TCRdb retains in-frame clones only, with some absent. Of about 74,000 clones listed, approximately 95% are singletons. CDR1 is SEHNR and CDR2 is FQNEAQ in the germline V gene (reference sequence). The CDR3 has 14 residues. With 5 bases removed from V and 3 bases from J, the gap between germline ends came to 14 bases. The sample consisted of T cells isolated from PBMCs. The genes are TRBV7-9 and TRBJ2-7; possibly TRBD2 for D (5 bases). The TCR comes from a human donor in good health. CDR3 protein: CASSPITSSYEQYF. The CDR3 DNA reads TGTGCCAGCAGCCCTATAACTAGTAGCTACGAGCAGTACTTC.